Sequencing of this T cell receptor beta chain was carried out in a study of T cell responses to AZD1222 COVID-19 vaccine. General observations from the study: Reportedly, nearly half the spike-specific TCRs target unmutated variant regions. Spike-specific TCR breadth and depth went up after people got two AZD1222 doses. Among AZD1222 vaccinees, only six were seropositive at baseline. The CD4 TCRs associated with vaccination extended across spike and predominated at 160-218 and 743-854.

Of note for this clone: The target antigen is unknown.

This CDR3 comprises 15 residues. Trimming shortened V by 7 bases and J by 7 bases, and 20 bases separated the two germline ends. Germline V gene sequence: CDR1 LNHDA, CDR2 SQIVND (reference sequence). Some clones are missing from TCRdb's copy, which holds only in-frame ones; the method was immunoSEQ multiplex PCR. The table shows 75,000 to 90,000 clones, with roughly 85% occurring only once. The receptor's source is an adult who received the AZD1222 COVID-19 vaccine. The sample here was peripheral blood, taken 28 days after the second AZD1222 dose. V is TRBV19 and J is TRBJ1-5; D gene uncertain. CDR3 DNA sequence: TGTGCCAGTACTACGGCAGACCCGGGCCGCCAGCCCCAGCATTTT. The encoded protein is CASTTADPGRQPQHF.